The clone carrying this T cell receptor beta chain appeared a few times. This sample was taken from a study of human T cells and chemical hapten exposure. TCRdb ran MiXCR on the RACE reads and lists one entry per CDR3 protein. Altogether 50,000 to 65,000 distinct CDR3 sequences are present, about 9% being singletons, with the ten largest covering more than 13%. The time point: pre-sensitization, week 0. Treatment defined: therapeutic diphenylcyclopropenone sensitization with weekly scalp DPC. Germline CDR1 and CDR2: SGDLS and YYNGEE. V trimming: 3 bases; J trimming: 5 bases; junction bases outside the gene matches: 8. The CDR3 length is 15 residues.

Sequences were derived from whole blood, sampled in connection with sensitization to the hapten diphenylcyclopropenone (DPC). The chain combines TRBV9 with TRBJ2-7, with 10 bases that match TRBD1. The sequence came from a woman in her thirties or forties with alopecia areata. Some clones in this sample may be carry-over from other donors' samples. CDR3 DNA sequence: TGTGCCAGCAGCGACTACGGGACAGGGGAACACGAGCAGTACTTC. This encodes CASSDYGTGEHEQYF.